Listed below are T cell receptor beta chains from one sample, sequenced in a study of blood T cell repertoires in COVID-19. Profiling relied on immunoSEQ multiplex PCR, and the TCRdb table lists in-frame clones only, not all of them. The table has hundreds of thousands of clones, around 89% seen once. The sequenced sample was PBMCs or T cells enriched from blood (not recorded which). The receptor source for this set is a woman between 25 and 40 years old who had recovered from COVID-19. Each CDR3 is given without its conserved first and last residue. D genes are given only for firm matches. Clone size is shown for a subset of rows, as once, few, many or a class of expanded clone.

V gene: TRBV2; J gene: TRBJ1-2; clone size: NA; D gene: NA; CDR3 protein: ASKKGGSNYGYT
V gene: TRBV28; J gene: TRBJ2-4; clone size: NA; D gene: TRBD1; CDR3 protein: ASSQQGAAGQNIQY
V gene: TRBV19; J gene: TRBJ1-2; clone size: NA; D gene: TRBD1; CDR3 protein: ATQEGTGYGYT
V gene: TRBV20-1; J gene: TRBJ1-2; clone size: NA; D gene: NA; CDR3 protein: SASQVTGYT
V gene: TRBV5-4; J gene: TRBJ2-7; clone size: NA; D gene: TRBD2; CDR3 protein: ASSSRTSGGYEQY
V gene: TRBV4-3; J gene: TRBJ2-1; clone size: NA; D gene: TRBD2; CDR3 protein: ASSLEPSGYNEQF
V gene: TRBV9; J gene: TRBJ2-2; clone size: NA; D gene: NA; CDR3 protein: ASSVVPLGELF
V gene: TRBV19; J gene: TRBJ1-5; clone size: once; D gene: TRBD1; CDR3 protein: ASSFPHRGGNQPQH
V gene: TRBV9; J gene: TRBJ2-3; clone size: NA; D gene: TRBD2; CDR3 protein: ASSQLAGAIDTQY
V gene: TRBV19; J gene: TRBJ1-6; clone size: NA; D gene: NA; CDR3 protein: ASSIVFDRFDNSPLH
V gene: TRBV9; J gene: TRBJ2-3; clone size: NA; D gene: TRBD2; CDR3 protein: ASTEGLAGGDTQY
V gene: TRBV4-3; J gene: TRBJ1-1; clone size: NA; D gene: TRBD1; CDR3 protein: ASSQEQGAGTEAF
V gene: TRBV13; J gene: TRBJ2-1; clone size: once; D gene: TRBD2; CDR3 protein: ASSQLAGPRF
V gene: TRBV28; J gene: TRBJ2-5; clone size: NA; D gene: NA; CDR3 protein: ASSLSPPEYQETQY
V gene: TRBV9; J gene: TRBJ1-1; clone size: NA; D gene: NA; CDR3 protein: ASSVGTVGTTEAF
V gene: TRBV19; J gene: TRBJ2-2; clone size: NA; D gene: NA; CDR3 protein: ASSIGGRGRTGELF
V gene: TRBV3-1/TRBV3-2; J gene: TRBJ2-1; clone size: NA; D gene: TRBD2; CDR3 protein: ASSLLLAGNEQF
V gene: TRBV19; J gene: TRBJ2-1; clone size: NA; D gene: TRBD2; CDR3 protein: ASSAGTRSGDNEQF
V gene: TRBV27; J gene: TRBJ1-1; clone size: NA; D gene: NA; CDR3 protein: ASSLGGISF
V gene: TRBV6-5; J gene: TRBJ2-4; clone size: NA; D gene: NA; CDR3 protein: ASSYETVTVNIQY
V gene: TRBV4-2; J gene: TRBJ2-1; clone size: NA; D gene: NA; CDR3 protein: ASSQDLNEQF
V gene: TRBV27; J gene: TRBJ1-2; clone size: NA; D gene: NA; CDR3 protein: ASSRTTNGLGYT
V gene: TRBV19; J gene: TRBJ1-5; clone size: NA; D gene: NA; CDR3 protein: ASSTTAYSNQPQH
V gene: TRBV4-3; J gene: TRBJ2-5; clone size: NA; D gene: TRBD2; CDR3 protein: ASSQELGTGAGGPIETQY
V gene: TRBV2; J gene: TRBJ2-7; clone size: NA; D gene: NA; CDR3 protein: ASSEAAGEQY
V gene: TRBV28; J gene: TRBJ2-2; clone size: NA; D gene: TRBD2; CDR3 protein: ASSLHGLAGVGGELF
V gene: TRBV7-9; J gene: TRBJ2-7; clone size: NA; D gene: NA; CDR3 protein: ASSLSGSYEQY
V gene: TRBV30; J gene: TRBJ1-2; clone size: few; D gene: NA; CDR3 protein: AWGREAVTYGYT
V gene: TRBV6-5; J gene: TRBJ2-1; clone size: NA; D gene: TRBD2; CDR3 protein: ASSYPAGRETDEQF
V gene: TRBV18; J gene: TRBJ2-1; clone size: NA; D gene: TRBD2; CDR3 protein: ASSERSGSYNEQF
V gene: TRBV5-4; J gene: TRBJ2-3; clone size: NA; D gene: TRBD1; CDR3 protein: ASSRTGGGTDTQY
V gene: TRBV7-2; J gene: TRBJ2-2; clone size: once; D gene: NA; CDR3 protein: ASSLVEAGELF
V gene: TRBV5-5; J gene: TRBJ1-1; clone size: once; D gene: NA; CDR3 protein: ASSLTANTEAF
V gene: TRBV19; J gene: TRBJ2-1; clone size: NA; D gene: NA; CDR3 protein: ASSIDPRWGVRGNEQF
V gene: TRBV4-1; J gene: TRBJ2-3; clone size: NA; D gene: TRBD2; CDR3 protein: ASSPREMSGSTDTQY
V gene: TRBV28; J gene: TRBJ1-5; clone size: NA; D gene: NA; CDR3 protein: ASSSAGGSLSNQPQH
V gene: TRBV12-3/TRBV12-4; J gene: TRBJ1-1; clone size: NA; D gene: TRBD1; CDR3 protein: ATHRGLGEAF
V gene: TRBV5-1; J gene: TRBJ2-7; clone size: NA; D gene: NA; CDR3 protein: ASSLVRSLGGEQY
V gene: TRBV4-2; J gene: TRBJ2-4; clone size: NA; D gene: NA; CDR3 protein: ASSQDHSEGLSKY
V gene: TRBV19; J gene: TRBJ1-1; clone size: many; D gene: NA; CDR3 protein: ASSMVGANTEAF
V gene: TRBV4-3; J gene: TRBJ1-6; clone size: NA; D gene: NA; CDR3 protein: ASSQDPPGSYNSPLH
V gene: TRBV7-2; J gene: TRBJ1-1; clone size: NA; D gene: NA; CDR3 protein: ASSLFRGGNTEAF
V gene: TRBV2; J gene: TRBJ1-2; clone size: NA; D gene: NA; CDR3 protein: ASSESGQRGYGYT
V gene: TRBV9; J gene: TRBJ2-1; clone size: NA; D gene: TRBD2; CDR3 protein: ASSPGRASGRADEQF
V gene: TRBV18; J gene: TRBJ1-2; clone size: NA; D gene: TRBD1; CDR3 protein: ASSPTGIGDGYT
V gene: TRBV7-9; J gene: TRBJ1-4; clone size: NA; D gene: NA; CDR3 protein: ASSPDVGPNEKLF
V gene: TRBV7-8; J gene: TRBJ2-3; clone size: few; D gene: TRBD2; CDR3 protein: ASSLRSGRASTQY
V gene: TRBV5-6; J gene: TRBJ1-5; clone size: NA; D gene: TRBD1; CDR3 protein: ASSLGQLDQPQH
V gene: TRBV28; J gene: TRBJ1-2; clone size: NA; D gene: NA; CDR3 protein: ASSFPGGEGYGYT
V gene: TRBV7-2; J gene: TRBJ2-1; clone size: once; D gene: TRBD2; CDR3 protein: ASSLSSGVSYNEQF
V gene: TRBV15; J gene: TRBJ2-2; clone size: NA; D gene: NA; CDR3 protein: ATSRDSGRLTGELF
V gene: TRBV9; J gene: TRBJ2-2; clone size: NA; D gene: TRBD1; CDR3 protein: ASSVGVGTGEYTGELF
V gene: TRBV24-1; J gene: TRBJ1-2; clone size: NA; D gene: NA; CDR3 protein: VTSDYPTGDYGYT